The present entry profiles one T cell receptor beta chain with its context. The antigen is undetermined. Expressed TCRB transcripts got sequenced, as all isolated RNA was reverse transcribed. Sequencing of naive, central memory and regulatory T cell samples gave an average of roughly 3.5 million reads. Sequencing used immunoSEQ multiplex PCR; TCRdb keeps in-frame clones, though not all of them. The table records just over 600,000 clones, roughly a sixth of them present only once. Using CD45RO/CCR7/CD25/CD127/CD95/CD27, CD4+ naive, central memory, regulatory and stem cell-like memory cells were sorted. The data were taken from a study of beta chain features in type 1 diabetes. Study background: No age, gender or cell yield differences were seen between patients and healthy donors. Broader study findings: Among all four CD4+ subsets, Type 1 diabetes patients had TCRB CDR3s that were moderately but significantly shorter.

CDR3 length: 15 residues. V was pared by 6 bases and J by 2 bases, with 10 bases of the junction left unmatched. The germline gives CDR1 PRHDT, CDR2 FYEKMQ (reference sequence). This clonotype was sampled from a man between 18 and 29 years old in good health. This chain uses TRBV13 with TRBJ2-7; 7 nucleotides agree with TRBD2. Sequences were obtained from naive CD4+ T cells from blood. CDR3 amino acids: CASRLGGSGTYEQYF. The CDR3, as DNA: TGTGCCAGCAGGCTCGGCGGGAGTGGAACCTACGAGCAGTACTTC. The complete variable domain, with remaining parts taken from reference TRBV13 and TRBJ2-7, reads AAGVIQSPRHLIKEKRETATLKCYPIPRHDTVYWYQQGPGQDPQFLISFYEKMQSDKGSIPDRFSAQQFSDYHSELNMSSLELGDSALYFCASRLGGSGTYEQYFGPGTRLTVT.